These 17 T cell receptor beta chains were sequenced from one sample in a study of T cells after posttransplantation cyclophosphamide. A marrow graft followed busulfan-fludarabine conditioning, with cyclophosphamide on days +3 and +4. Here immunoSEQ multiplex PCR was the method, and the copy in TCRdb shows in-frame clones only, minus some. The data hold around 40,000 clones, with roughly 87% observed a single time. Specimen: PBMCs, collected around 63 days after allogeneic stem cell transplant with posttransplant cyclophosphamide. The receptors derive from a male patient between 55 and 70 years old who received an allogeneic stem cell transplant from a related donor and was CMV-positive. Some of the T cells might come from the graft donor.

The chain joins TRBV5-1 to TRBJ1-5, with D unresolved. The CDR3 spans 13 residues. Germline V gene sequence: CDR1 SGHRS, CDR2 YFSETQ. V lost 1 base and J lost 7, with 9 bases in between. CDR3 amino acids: CASSLSSSQPQHF. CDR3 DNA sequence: TGCGCCAGCAGCTTGTCCTCTTCCCAGCCCCAGCATTTT.

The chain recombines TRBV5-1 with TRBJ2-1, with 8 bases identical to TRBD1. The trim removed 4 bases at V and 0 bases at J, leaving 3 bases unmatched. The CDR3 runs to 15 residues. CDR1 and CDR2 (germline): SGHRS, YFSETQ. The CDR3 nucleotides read TGCGCCAGCAGCCCCGGACAGGGCTCCTACAATGAGCAGTTCTTC. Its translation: CASSPGQGSYNEQFF.

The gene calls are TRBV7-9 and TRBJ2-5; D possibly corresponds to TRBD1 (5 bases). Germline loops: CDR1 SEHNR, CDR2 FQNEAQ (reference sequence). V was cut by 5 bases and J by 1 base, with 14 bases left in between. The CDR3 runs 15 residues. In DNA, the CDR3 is TGTGCCAGCAGCCGAAGTACAGGCGCCCAAGAGACCCAGTACTTC. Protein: CASSRSTGAQETQYF.

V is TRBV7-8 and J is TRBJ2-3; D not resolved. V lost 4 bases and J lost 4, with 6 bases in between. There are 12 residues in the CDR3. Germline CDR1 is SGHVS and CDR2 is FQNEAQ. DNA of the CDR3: TGTGCCAGCAGCTCGAAGCCAGATACGCAGTATTTT. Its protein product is CASSSKPDTQYF.

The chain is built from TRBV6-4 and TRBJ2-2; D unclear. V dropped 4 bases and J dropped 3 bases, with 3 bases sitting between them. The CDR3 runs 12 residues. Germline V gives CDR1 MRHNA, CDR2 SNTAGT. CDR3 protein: CASSADTGELFF. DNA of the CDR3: TGTGCCAGCAGTGCCGACACCGGGGAGCTGTTTTTT.

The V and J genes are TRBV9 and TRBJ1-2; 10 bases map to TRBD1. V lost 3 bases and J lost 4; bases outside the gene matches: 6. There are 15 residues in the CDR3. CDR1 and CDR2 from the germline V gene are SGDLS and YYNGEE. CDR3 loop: CASSARQGAFYGYTF. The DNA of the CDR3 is TGTGCCAGCAGCGCACGACAGGGGGCTTTCTATGGCTACACCTTC. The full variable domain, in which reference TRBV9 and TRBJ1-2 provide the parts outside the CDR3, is DSGVTQTPKHLITATGQRVTLRCSPRSGDLSVYWYQQSLDQGLQFLIQYYNGEERAKGNILERFSAQQFPDLHSELNLSSLELGDSALYFCASSARQGAFYGYTFGSGTRLTVV.

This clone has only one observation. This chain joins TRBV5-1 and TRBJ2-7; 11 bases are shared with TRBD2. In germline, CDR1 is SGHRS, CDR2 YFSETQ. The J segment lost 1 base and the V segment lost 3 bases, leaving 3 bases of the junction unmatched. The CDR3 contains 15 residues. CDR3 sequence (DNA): TGCGCCAGCAGCTATGGGACTAGCGGTTCCTACGAGCAGTACGTC. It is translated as CASSYGTSGSYEQYV.

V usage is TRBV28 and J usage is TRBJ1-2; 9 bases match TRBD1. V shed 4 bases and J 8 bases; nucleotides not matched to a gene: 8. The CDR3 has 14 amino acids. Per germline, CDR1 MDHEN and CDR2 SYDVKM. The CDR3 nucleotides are TGTGCCAGCAGTTCCAACAGGGGGCGGCAGGGCTACACCTTC. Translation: CASSSNRGRQGYTF.

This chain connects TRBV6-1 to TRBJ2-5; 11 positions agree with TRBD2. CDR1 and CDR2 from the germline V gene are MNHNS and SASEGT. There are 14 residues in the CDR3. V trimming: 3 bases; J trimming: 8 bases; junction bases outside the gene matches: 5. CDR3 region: CASSEGLAGGTQYF. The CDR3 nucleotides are TGTGCCAGCAGTGAGGGCCTAGCGGGGGGAACCCAGTACTTC.

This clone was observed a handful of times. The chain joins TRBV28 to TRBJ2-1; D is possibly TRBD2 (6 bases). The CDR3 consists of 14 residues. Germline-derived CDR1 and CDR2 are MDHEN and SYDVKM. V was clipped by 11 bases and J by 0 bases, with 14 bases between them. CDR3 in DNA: TGTGCCGGGCTTAGCGGCAGCTCCTACAATGAGCAGTTCTTC. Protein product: CAGLSGSSYNEQFF. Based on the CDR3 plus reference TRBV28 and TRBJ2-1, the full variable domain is DVKVTQSSRYLVKRTGEKVFLECVQDMDHENMFWYRQDPGLGLRLIYFSYDVKMKEKGDIPEGYSVSREKKERFSLILESASTNQTSMYLCAGLSGSSYNEQFFGPGTRLTVL.

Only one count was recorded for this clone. The CDR3 nucleotides read TGTGCCAGCAGTGAAACCTCGGACTATTCGTCCTACAATGAGCAGTTCTTC. Protein product: CASSETSDYSSYNEQFF. J is TRBJ2-1 and V is TRBV25-1, with a weak D call TRBD2 (6 bases). V shed 2 bases and J shed 1 base, with 15 bases lying between them. Germline V gene data show CDR1 as MGHDK and CDR2 as SYGVNS. This CDR3 spans 17 amino acids.

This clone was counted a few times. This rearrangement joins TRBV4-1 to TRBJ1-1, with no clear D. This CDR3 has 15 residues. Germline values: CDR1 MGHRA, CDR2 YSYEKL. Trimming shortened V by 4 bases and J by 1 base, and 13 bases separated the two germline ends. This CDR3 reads CASSRLPQENTEAFF. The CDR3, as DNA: TGCGCCAGCAGCCGACTCCCACAAGAGAACACTGAAGCTTTCTTT.

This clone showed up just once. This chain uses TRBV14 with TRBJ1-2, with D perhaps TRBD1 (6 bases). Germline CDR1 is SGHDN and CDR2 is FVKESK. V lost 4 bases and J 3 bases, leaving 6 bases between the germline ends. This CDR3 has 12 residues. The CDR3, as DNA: TGTGCCAGCAGCCCAGGGGACTATGGCTACACCTTC. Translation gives CASSPGDYGYTF.

CDR3 coding DNA: TGTGCCAGCAGCCTCGGACACGGAGAGACCCAGTACTTC. This codes for CASSLGHGETQYF. The chain carries TRBV7-8 and TRBJ2-5, with TRBD1 as a possible D gene (5 bases). Germline V gene data show CDR1 as SGHVS and CDR2 as FQNEAQ. Trimming shortened V by 5 bases and J by 4 bases, and 11 bases separated the two germline ends. The CDR3 extends over 13 amino acids.

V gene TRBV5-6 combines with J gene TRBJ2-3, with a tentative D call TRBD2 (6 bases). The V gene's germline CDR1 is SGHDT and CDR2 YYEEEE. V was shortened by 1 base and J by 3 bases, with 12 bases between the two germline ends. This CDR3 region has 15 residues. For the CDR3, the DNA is TGTGCCAGCAGCTTGTGGTTAGCGGATACAGATACGCAGTATTTT. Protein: CASSLWLADTDTQYF.

The CDR3 reads CASSQTVTQETQYF. The CDR3 nucleotides are TGCGCCAGCAGCCAGACAGTGACCCAAGAGACCCAGTACTTC. The gene calls are TRBV5-1 and TRBJ2-5; TRBD1 might be the D (5 bases). The CDR3 runs 14 residues. The germline V gene has CDR1 SGHRS and CDR2 YFSETQ. V was cut by 4 bases and J by 1 base, with 11 bases left in between.

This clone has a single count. CDR3 sequence: CASSQAPGGGNTIYF. In nucleotides, the CDR3 is TGCGCCAGCAGCCAAGCCCCGGGAGGCGGAAACACCATATATTTT. This chain uses TRBV4-1 with TRBJ1-3; D is uncertain. V gave up 1 base and J gave up 4 bases, with 11 bases separating them. Germline V gene sequence: CDR1 MGHRA, CDR2 YSYEKL. CDR3 length equals 15 residues.